This T cell receptor (beta chain) originates from a study of control samples from healthy donors and cancer patients. Measured with immunoSEQ multiplex PCR; TCRdb has only the in-frame clones, and not every one. The table lists roughly 43,000 clones, 90% to 95% of them singletons. From germline, CDR1 is SGHDT and CDR2 YYEEEE. This CDR3 is 15 amino acids long. After removal of 2 bases from V and 2 bases from J, the junction contained 4 bases not matched to a gene. This sequence was found in a man aged 55 to 70 in good health. This chain joins TRBV5-6 and TRBJ1-5; 7 bases fit TRBD1. Input material: blood. In nucleotides, the CDR3 is TGTGCCAGCAGCTTATACGACAGGGGCAATCAGCCCCAGCATTTT. Amino acids: CASSLYDRGNQPQHF.